These 27 T cell receptor beta chains were all obtained from the same sample, sequenced in a study of T cell repertoires in cytomegalovirus infection. TCRdb re-called the reads with MiXCR, one entry per CDR3 protein. The sample includes roughly 640,000 distinct CDR3 sequences, less than 25% seen only once; the top ten take 8%. Material for sequencing was CD8+ T cells from PBMCs. The receptors were gathered from a human donor in good health (CMV status not recorded). Some clones in this sample may be carry-over from other donors' samples.

As regards this clonotype: A much bigger clone sits one base away, suggesting this may be a read error. The V call is TRBV7-2, the J call TRBJ1-1, with 9 bases lining up with TRBD1. This CDR3 is built from 18 residues. Germline CDR1 reads SGHTA; CDR2 reads FQGNSA. CDR3 protein: CASNLGFRTGAGGAEAFF. The CDR3 coding sequence is TGTGCCAGCAACTTAGGTTTCCGGACAGGGGCGGGGGGGGCTGAAGCTTTCTTT.

At least ten counts were recorded for this clonotype. The J gene is TRBJ1-4, the V gene TRBV7-9; TRBD1 matches 7 bases. This CDR3 contains 16 residues. Germline V gene lookup returns CDR1 SEHNR and CDR2 FQNEAQ (reference sequence). The ends lost 5 bases at V and 4 bases at J; junction bases unmatched: 10. Written as DNA, the CDR3 is TGTGCCAGCAGCCCATCCTTGGGACAGTTTAATGAAAAACTGTTTTTT. It yields the protein CASSPSLGQFNEKLFF.

V usage is TRBV28 and J usage is TRBJ2-3; D perhaps matches TRBD2 (6 bases). The CDR3 runs to 14 residues. Germline V gene data show CDR1 as MDHEN and CDR2 as SYDVKM. Between the trimmed V and J ends, which lost 6 bases and 1 base, there was a span of 11 bases. CDR3 bases: TGTGCCAGCAGCGCCCCTAGCGGCACAGATACGCAGTATTTT. Protein sequence: CASSAPSGTDTQYF.

This clonotype has only one observation. The chain joins TRBV4-1 to TRBJ1-1, with D uncertain. V lost 2 bases and J lost 6, with 10 bases in between. Germline V gene data show CDR1 as MGHRA and CDR2 as YSYEKL. The CDR3 is 13 amino acids. CDR3 DNA: TGCGCCAGCAGCCAACGTCTGGGCCCTGAAGCTTTCTTT. It codes for CASSQRLGPEAFF.

This clonotype turned up a few times. V and J are TRBV7-8 and TRBJ2-7; no clear D gene. Germline CDR1 and CDR2: SGHVS and FQNEAQ. V dropped 5 bases and J dropped 0 bases, with 14 bases sitting between them. The CDR3 is 15 residues long. The CDR3 coding sequence is TGTGCCAGCAGCCCAACCCAAGACATCTCCTACGAGCAGTACTTC. This gives the protein CASSPTQDISYEQYF. The entire variable domain, with the rest obtained from reference TRBV7-8 and TRBJ2-7, is as follows: GAGVSQSPRYKVAKRGQDVALRCDPISGHVSLFWYQQALGQGPEFLTYFQNEAQLDKSGLPSDRFFAERPEGSVSTLKIQRTQQEDSAVYLCASSPTQDISYEQYFGPGTRLTVT.

In this sample, this clonotype turned up a few times. The V and J genes are TRBV19 and TRBJ2-7; D may match TRBD1 or TRBD2 (5 bases each). V lost 0 bases and J 6 bases, leaving 6 bases between the germline ends. The CDR3 has 12 amino acids. Germline lookup yields CDR1 LNHDA and CDR2 SQIVND (reference sequence). CDR3 amino acids: CASSIDGGEQYV. In DNA form, the CDR3 reads TGTGCCAGTAGTATAGATGGGGGCGAGCAGTACGTC.

This clonotype was detected many times. This sequence joins TRBV7-2 and TRBJ2-2, with 8 nucleotides matching TRBD1. The V and J ends lost 2 bases and 4 bases, in that order; junction bases with no gene match: 3. CDR1 and CDR2 from the germline V gene are SGHTA and FQGNSA. The CDR3 loop spans 15 amino acids. This CDR3 is CASSLLQGVTGELFF. The CDR3 coding sequence is TGTGCCAGCAGCTTACTACAGGGGGTCACCGGGGAGCTGTTTTTT. Full variable domain (missing parts from reference TRBV7-2 and TRBJ2-2): GAGVSQSPSNKVTEKGKDVELRCDPISGHTALYWYRQSLGQGLEFLIYFQGNSAPDKSGLPSDRFSAERTGGSVSTLTIQRTQQEDSAVYLCASSLLQGVTGELFFGEGSRLTVL.

Only a few counts were recorded for this clonotype. The chain carries TRBV7-3 and TRBJ2-1; 8 bases are shared with TRBD1. The ends lost 4 bases at V and 8 bases at J; junction bases unmatched: 4. The germline V gene encodes CDR1 SGHTA and CDR2 FQGTGA. CDR3 length: 13 amino acids. The CDR3 sequence: CASSYGQGYEQFF. For the CDR3, the DNA is TGTGCCAGCAGCTATGGACAGGGCTATGAGCAGTTCTTC.

As DNA, the CDR3 is TGTGCCAGCAATCTATCTAGGTACCAAGAGACCCAGTACTTC. This gives the protein CASNLSRYQETQYF. The genes are TRBV28 and TRBJ2-5, with unresolved D. The CDR3 runs 14 residues. CDR1 is MDHEN, CDR2 SYDVKM, per germline. The V gene lost 7 bases and the J gene lost 0 bases, with 12 bases spanning the gap.

This clonotype was recorded at least ten times. The chain has TRBV11-3 and TRBJ2-2; TRBD1 aligns across 8 bases. This CDR3 is 16 amino acids long. J lost 4 bases, V lost 4 bases, and 8 bases had no gene match. The germline V gene encodes CDR1 SGHNT and CDR2 YENEEA. DNA of the CDR3: TGTGCCAGCAGCTCTTCGACAGGGGCCGGCACCGGGGAGCTGTTTTTT. It translates to CASSSSTGAGTGELFF.

The DNA of the CDR3 is TGTGCCAGCAGCTACCCCCGACTGGGCACTGAAGCTTTCTTT. It codes for CASSYPRLGTEAFF. The chain uses TRBV4-2 and TRBJ1-1; no firm D call. CDR1 and CDR2 (germline): LGHNA, YNFKEQ. V lost 5 bases, J lost 4 bases, and 14 bases lay in between. CDR3 length: 14 residues.

V is TRBV2 and J is TRBJ2-5, with 7 positions matching TRBD1. The CDR3 is 14 amino acids. Germline V gene lookup returns CDR1 SNHLY and CDR2 FYNNEI. Trimming removed 4 bases from V and 4 bases from J; junction bases left unmatched: 6. CDR3: CASSGTGVRETQYF. Here the CDR3 DNA reads TGTGCCAGCAGTGGTACAGGGGTACGAGAGACCCAGTACTTC.

The rearrangement joins TRBV9 to TRBJ1-2, with a tentative D call TRBD1 (5 bases). V shed 2 bases and J shed 4 bases, with 9 bases lying between them. Looked up from germline, CDR1 is SGDLS and CDR2 is YYNGEE. The CDR3 has 13 amino acids. This CDR3 reads CASSVQGSYGYTF. Here the CDR3 DNA reads TGTGCCAGCAGCGTTCAGGGATCCTATGGCTACACCTTC.

The rearrangement joins TRBV4-2 to TRBJ2-2; possibly TRBD2 for D (6 bases). Germline CDR1 and CDR2: LGHNA and YNFKEQ. Between the trimmed V and J ends, which lost 11 bases and 3 bases, there was a span of 10 bases. The CDR3 loop spans 12 amino acids. The CDR3 region is CAFKRDTGELFF. The CDR3 bases are TGTGCCTTTAAGCGGGACACCGGGGAGCTGTTTTTT.

This clonotype turned up a few times. The chain is built from TRBV19 and TRBJ1-1, with D hard to call. Germline V gene data show CDR1 as LNHDA and CDR2 as SQIVND (reference sequence). Trimming took 3 bases from V and 3 from J, leaving 8 bases between them. CDR3 length: 13 amino acids. In DNA, the CDR3 is TGTGCCAGTAGTATCGGGATTCACACTGAAGCTTTCTTT. It specifies CASSIGIHTEAFF.

The chain combines TRBV7-2 with TRBJ1-5; D unclear. Germline CDR1 reads SGHTA; CDR2 reads FQGNSA. This CDR3 is 13 amino acids long. Trimming stripped 1 base from V and 6 bases from J, with 7 bases between. The CDR3 DNA is TGTGCCAGCAGCTTAGATCACAGTCAGCCCCAGCATTTT. Its translation is CASSLDHSQPQHF. Based on the CDR3 plus reference TRBV7-2 and TRBJ1-5, the full variable domain is GAGVSQSPSNKVTEKGKDVELRCDPISGHTALYWYRQSLGQGLEFLIYFQGNSAPDKSGLPSDRFSAERTGGSVSTLTIQRTQQEDSAVYLCASSLDHSQPQHFGDGTRLSIL.

The V and J genes are TRBV6-8 and TRBJ1-1; D uncertain. Germline V lookup: CDR1 MNHGY, CDR2 SAAAGT. The CDR3 has 13 amino acids. Between the trimmed V and J ends, which lost 5 bases and 3 bases, there was a span of 10 bases. Here the CDR3 DNA reads TGTGCCAGCAGTCCCCCCGAGTACACTGAAGCTTTCTTT. It translates to CASSPPEYTEAFF.

This clonotype has only a few counts. The chain combines TRBV3-1 with TRBJ2-1, with D possibly being TRBD1 (5 bases). V lost 5 bases, J lost 5 bases, and 19 bases lay in between. The CDR3 covers 16 residues. Germline CDR1 reads LGHDT; CDR2 reads YNNKEL (reference sequence). This CDR3 reads CASSFPVGHLNNEQFF. The CDR3 nucleotides are TGTGCCAGCAGCTTTCCCGTGGGGCACTTAAACAATGAGCAGTTCTTC.

On this clonotype itself: An end of the junction does not agree with germline; a read error may underlie this. The gene calls are TRBV6-5 and TRBJ1-1; the D is unclear. Germline lookup yields CDR1 MNHEY and CDR2 SVGAGI. The CDR3 has 19 residues. In DNA, the CDR3 is TGTGCCAACAGTAGTTTTTCGTTTCGTCCCCCTGGCCCGAACACTGAAGCTTTCTTT. Amino acids: CANSSFSFRPPGPNTEAFF.

The J gene is TRBJ1-2, the V gene TRBV7-6; no definite D call. The germline gives CDR1 SGHVS, CDR2 FNYEAQ. The V end was cut by 0 bases, the J end by 4 bases, with 6 bases between. The CDR3 consists of 13 residues. The CDR3 loop is CASSLAVVYGYTF. The CDR3 nucleotides read TGTGCCAGCAGCTTAGCGGTAGTCTATGGCTACACCTTC.

This clonotype has a handful of counts. The chain employs TRBV10-2 and TRBJ2-1; 10 nucleotides match TRBD2. V gave up 8 bases and J gave up 8 bases; unmatched junction bases: 0. The CDR3 totals 11 residues. CDR1 and CDR2 from the germline V gene are WSHSY and SAAADI. CDR3 protein: CASLAGDEQFF. CDR3 nucleotide sequence: TGCGCCAGCCTAGCGGGGGATGAGCAGTTCTTC.

The rearrangement links TRBV29-1 to TRBJ2-5; D possibly corresponds to TRBD1 (6 bases). Germline CDR1 and CDR2: SQVTM and ANQGSEA. The length of the CDR3 is 13 residues. The V end lost 2 bases, the J end lost 4 bases, and 11 bases lay between the germline ends. The CDR3 coding sequence is TGCAGCGTTGAAAAGGGGGTGGGAGAGACCCAGTACTTC. As protein: CSVEKGVGETQYF.

The V call is TRBV6-6, the J call TRBJ1-5, with D possibly being TRBD1 (5 bases). CDR3 length: 16 residues. V was clipped by 0 bases and J by 1 base, with 10 bases between them. Germline CDR1 MNHNY, CDR2 SVGAGI (reference sequence). The DNA for the CDR3 is TGTGCCAGCAGTTACTCGATACAGGAGAGCAATCAGCCCCAGCATTTT. This gives the protein CASSYSIQESNQPQHF.

This chain uses TRBV13 with TRBJ2-6, with D possibly being TRBD1 (6 bases). The V gene lost 6 bases and the J gene lost 0 bases, with 9 bases spanning the gap. From germline, CDR1 is PRHDT and CDR2 FYEKMQ (reference sequence). The CDR3 consists of 15 residues. The CDR3 is CASSYRDSGANVLTF. The CDR3 DNA reads as TGTGCCAGCAGTTACAGGGACTCTGGGGCCAACGTCCTGACTTTC.

The chain carries TRBV29-1 and TRBJ1-4, with a possible D match to TRBD1 (6 bases). This CDR3 is 15 amino acids long. CDR1 and CDR2 (germline): SQVTM, ANQGSEA. The V gene lost 8 bases and the J gene lost 7 bases, with 23 bases spanning the gap. The CDR3: CSIFYRERDGEKLFF. In nucleotides, the CDR3 is TGCAGCATCTTTTACAGGGAGCGGGATGGTGAAAAACTGTTTTTT.

This clonotype appeared a single time. The chain recombines TRBV20-1 with TRBJ2-2; 7 bases fit TRBD2. Germline CDR1 is DFQATT and CDR2 is SNEGSKA (reference sequence). The CDR3 extends over 18 amino acids. The V gene end was trimmed by 0 bases and the J gene end by 1 base; junction bases not matched to a gene: 11. CDR3 sequence (DNA): TGCAGTGCTAGAGATAGGGGAAGCGGGGCTCTGAACACCGGGGAGCTGTTTTTT. It specifies CSARDRGSGALNTGELFF.

This clonotype was recorded many times. The V and J genes are TRBV28 and TRBJ2-1, with TRBD2 as a possible D gene (6 bases). Trimming cost V 2 bases and J 5 bases, with 10 bases left between them. Germline CDR1 is MDHEN and CDR2 is SYDVKM. The CDR3 runs 14 residues. DNA of the CDR3: TGTGCCAGCAGTTTAAACGGGGGTAACAATGAGCAGTTCTTC. Encoded protein: CASSLNGGNNEQFF.